The present T cell receptor (beta chain) was sequenced within a study of shared clonotypes between healthy human individuals. Comments on this clone: Its antigen is currently unknown.

Data came from immunoSEQ multiplex PCR; TCRdb stores just in-frame clones and leaves some out. The profile covers roughly 1,000,000 clones, with about four fifths appearing a single time and 0.52% taken by the ten largest. Study observations and caveats: Even with large depth, rarefaction showed that sorted-subset sequencing was incomplete. Clonotype sharing among donors was thought likely to change with sequencing depth.

CDR3 size: 12 residues. V shed 8 bases and J 7 bases; nucleotides not matched to a gene: 7. Germline V gives CDR1 GTSNPN, CDR2 SVGIG (reference sequence). V is TRBV30 and J is TRBJ1-4, with 7 bases matching TRBD1. This sequence was found in a man between 18 and 29 years old in good health. Some clones in this sample may be carry-over from other donors' samples. The sample taken for sequencing was memory CD4+ T cells from PBMCs. The subset here: CD45RA-negative fraction. CDR3 residues: CARQGFSEKLFF. In DNA, the CDR3 is TGTGCCCGACAGGGATTCAGTGAAAAACTGTTTTTT.